The 29 T cell receptor beta chains below come from one sample, sequenced in a study of shared clonotypes between healthy human individuals. Method: immunoSEQ multiplex PCR; TCRdb's copy keeps in-frame clones and lacks some. Of roughly 2,300,000 clones listed, roughly 90% were seen once; the top ten hold about 0.36%. The sequencing input was naive CD4+ T cells from PBMCs. Stated subset: CD45RA+ positively selected. These receptors originate from a man younger than 30 in good health. Some clones in this sample may be carry-over from other donors' samples.

J is TRBJ2-7 and V is TRBV14, with TRBD2 identical over 10 bases. Germline V gene data show CDR1 as SGHDN and CDR2 as FVKESK. Unmatched junction bases numbered 7, after V lost 4 bases and J lost 4 bases. The CDR3 contains 15 residues. In DNA form, the CDR3 reads TGTGCCAGCAGCCCAGAGCTAGCGGGAGTATACGAGCAGTACTTC. This sequence encodes CASSPELAGVYEQYF.

CDR3 loop: CASSLAPADLANYGYTF. The CDR3 DNA is TGTGCCAGCAGCTTGGCCCCAGCCGACTTAGCTAACTATGGCTACACCTTC. The rearrangement uses TRBV5-8 and TRBJ1-2; D gene uncertain. This CDR3 comprises 17 residues. V was pared by 0 bases and J by 0 bases, with 15 bases between. In germline, CDR1 is SGHTS, CDR2 YDEGEE.

The chain has TRBV11-2 and TRBJ1-1; D uncertain. Trimming pared 5 bases from V and 11 bases from J, leaving 12 bases between. Looked up from germline, CDR1 is SGHAT and CDR2 is FQNNGV. The CDR3 loop spans 11 amino acids. CDR3 DNA sequence: TGTGCCAGCAGCACTTGGGGAGTGGCTTTCTTT. It yields the protein CASSTWGVAFF.

This sequence joins TRBV7-8 and TRBJ2-7; TRBD2 agrees at 9 bases. The germline V gene encodes CDR1 SGHVS and CDR2 FQNEAQ. V dropped 5 bases and J dropped 7; count of bases not matched to a gene: 12. The CDR3 length is 15 residues. The CDR3 loop reads CASSPAGGRAREQYF. CDR3 coding DNA: TGTGCCAGCAGCCCCGCGGGAGGGAGGGCCAGGGAGCAGTACTTC.

The chain links TRBV6-1 to TRBJ2-3; D unclear. Looked up from germline, CDR1 is MNHNS and CDR2 is SASEGT. Trimming removed 5 bases from V and 0 bases from J, with 9 bases in between. The CDR3 has 14 amino acids. The CDR3 region is CASSTLTSTDTQYF. The CDR3 coding sequence is TGTGCCAGCAGTACACTAACTAGCACAGATACGCAGTATTTT.

This chain uses TRBV7-3 with TRBJ2-3, with 10 positions matching TRBD2. CDR1 is SGHTA, CDR2 FQGTGA, per germline. The CDR3 has 17 amino acids. V dropped 0 bases and J dropped 1; count of bases not matched to a gene: 4. The CDR3 DNA reads TGTGCCAGCAGCTTAACTATAGCGGGAGGCGGCACAGATACGCAGTATTTT. This translates into CASSLTIAGGGTDTQYF.

V gene TRBV20-1 combines with J gene TRBJ2-7; D is undetermined. The CDR3 runs 11 residues. From germline, CDR1 is DFQATT and CDR2 SNEGSKA (reference sequence). Between the trimmed V and J ends, which lost 8 bases and 5 bases, there was a span of 13 bases. DNA for the CDR3: TGCAGTCCATCCCGAGGCGACGAGCAGTACTTC. It yields the protein CSPSRGDEQYF.

A remark on this clone: Other nucleotide sequences in the sample specify the same CDR3. The gene calls are TRBV27 and TRBJ1-5; TRBD1 agrees at 7 bases. Germline loops: CDR1 MNHEY, CDR2 SMNVEV (reference sequence). The CDR3 consists of 15 residues. The V gene end was trimmed by 5 bases and the J gene end by 1 base; junction bases not matched to a gene: 5. CDR3 coding DNA: TGTGCCAGCAGTCCAGGGACAGTAAGCAATCAGCCCCAGCATTTT. Protein sequence: CASSPGTVSNQPQHF.

This sequence joins TRBV27 and TRBJ1-2, with a possible D match to TRBD1 (5 bases). Germline V gives CDR1 MNHEY, CDR2 SMNVEV (reference sequence). The germline V and J ends were trimmed by 6 bases and 6 bases, with 11 bases remaining between them. The CDR3 is 12 residues long. This CDR3 is CASRRGRDGYTF. CDR3 nucleotide sequence: TGTGCCAGCAGGAGGGGACGGGATGGCTACACCTTC.

The genes are TRBV2 and TRBJ2-7, with D perhaps TRBD2 (5 bases). V was cut by 0 bases and J by 12 bases, with 9 bases left in between. Germline CDR1 SNHLY, CDR2 FYNNEI. The CDR3 is made up of 11 amino acids. The CDR3 sequence is CASSEAGVGYF. The CDR3 DNA reads TGTGCCAGCAGTGAAGCGGGAGTAGGGTACTTC. Supplemented by reference TRBV2 and TRBJ2-7, the full variable domain reads EPEVTQTPSHQVTQMGQEVILRCVPISNHLYFYWYRQILGQKVEFLVSFYNNEISEKSEIFDDQFSVERPDGSNFTLKIRSTKLEDSAMYFCASSEAGVGYFGPGTRLTVT.

The gene calls are TRBV27 and TRBJ1-2; 7 bases map to TRBD1. This CDR3 region has 17 residues. Per the germline V gene, CDR1 is MNHEY and CDR2 is SMNVEV (reference sequence). Germline trimming cut 0 bases from V and 7 bases from J; bases unmatched to any gene: 14. CDR3 in amino acids: CASSLSQAQGELGGYTF. CDR3 DNA sequence: TGTGCCAGCAGTTTATCCCAAGCGCAGGGGGAGCTGGGTGGCTACACCTTC.

This chain uses TRBV19 with TRBJ2-3, with TRBD2 as a possible D gene (6 bases). V dropped 5 bases and J dropped 0 bases, with 6 bases sitting between them. CDR3 size: 13 residues. Germline V gene sequence: CDR1 LNHDA, CDR2 SQIVND (reference sequence). The CDR3 loop is CASSAGSTDTQYF. As DNA, the CDR3 is TGTGCCAGTAGTGCGGGAAGCACAGATACGCAGTATTTT.

The rearrangement uses TRBV5-1 and TRBJ2-5; TRBD1 aligns across 9 bases. Germline V gene lookup returns CDR1 SGHRS and CDR2 YFSETQ. V gave up 0 bases and J gave up 9 bases; unmatched junction bases: 9. The CDR3 is 15 residues long. CDR3 in amino acids: CASSLGGQGSGAQYF. The CDR3 DNA follows: TGCGCCAGCAGCTTGGGTGGACAGGGGTCCGGGGCCCAGTACTTC.

The chain has TRBV7-7 and TRBJ2-2, with a possible D match to TRBD1 (5 bases). The CDR3 is made up of 14 amino acids. CDR1 SSHAT and CDR2 FNYEAQ come from the germline V gene (reference sequence). With 2 bases removed from V and 5 bases from J, the gap between germline ends came to 9 bases. Written as DNA, the CDR3 is TGTGCCAGCAGCTTACTGGACAATACCGGGGAGCTGTTTTTT. It specifies CASSLLDNTGELFF.

This sequence joins TRBV7-2 and TRBJ2-1; the match to TRBD1 covers 7 bases. The V gene's germline CDR1 is SGHTA and CDR2 FQGNSA. V dropped 3 bases and J dropped 10; count of bases not matched to a gene: 12. CDR3 length equals 15 residues. As DNA, the CDR3 is TGTGCCAGCAGCTTTGGGACAGACACCTCATGGGAGCAGTTCTTC. Its translation is CASSFGTDTSWEQFF.

The chain recombines TRBV18 with TRBJ1-3; D remains unclear. CDR1 KGHSH and CDR2 LQKENI come from the germline V gene. With 8 bases removed from V and 0 bases from J, the gap between germline ends came to 8 bases. The CDR3 is 13 amino acids. CDR3 amino acids: CASTEVSGNTIYF. CDR3 sequence (DNA): TGTGCCAGCACGGAAGTCTCTGGAAACACCATATATTTT.

The chain recombines TRBV6-4 with TRBJ2-6, with a weak D call TRBD2 (5 bases). Germline-derived CDR1 and CDR2 are MRHNA and SNTAGT. The CDR3 has 19 residues. Trimming cost V 6 bases and J 0 bases, with 21 bases left between them. CDR3 coding DNA: TGTGCCAGCAGCCTCGGGCCGGCCAGCGGCTTCTCTGGGGCCAACGTCCTGACTTTC. Translating gives CASSLGPASGFSGANVLTF.

The gene calls are TRBV6-6 and TRBJ1-5, with D unclear. CDR3 length equals 12 residues. Between the trimmed V and J ends, which lost 2 bases and 6 bases, there was a span of 5 bases. CDR1 is MNHNY, CDR2 SVGAGI, per germline (reference sequence). CDR3 residues: CASSYISQPQHF. The CDR3, as DNA: TGTGCCAGCAGTTACATCAGTCAGCCCCAGCATTTT.

The chain links TRBV28 to TRBJ2-7, with TRBD1 matching 9 bases. There are 14 residues in the CDR3. Trimming cost V 6 bases and J 7 bases; bases outside gene matches: 10. Germline V gene data show CDR1 as MDHEN and CDR2 as SYDVKM. CDR3 loop: CASRGNTGGWEQYF. The CDR3 nucleotides are TGTGCCAGCAGAGGAAACACAGGGGGCTGGGAGCAGTACTTC.

This chain joins TRBV7-8 and TRBJ2-2; no clear D. Germline lookup yields CDR1 SGHVS and CDR2 FQNEAQ. The CDR3 extends over 14 amino acids. The germline V and J ends were trimmed by 2 bases and 7 bases, with 11 bases remaining between them. This chain's CDR3 is CASSLPAGFGELFF. The CDR3 DNA is TGTGCCAGCAGCTTACCGGCCGGGTTCGGGGAGCTGTTTTTT.

J is TRBJ1-1 and V is TRBV7-2; D ambiguous. The CDR3 totals 16 residues. V lost 5 bases and J lost 0, with 16 bases in between. Germline V gene data show CDR1 as SGHTA and CDR2 as FQGNSA. The DNA for the CDR3 is TGTGCCAGCAGCGATTTTTTCGGAAACGTGAACACTGAAGCTTTCTTT. Its translation: CASSDFFGNVNTEAFF.

This clone has a single count. The CDR3 sequence is CASSPGQGAPGANVLTF. DNA for the CDR3: TGTGCCAGCAGTCCGGGACAGGGGGCGCCTGGGGCCAACGTCCTGACTTTC. V is TRBV28 and J is TRBJ2-6; 12 bases map to TRBD1. Germline loops: CDR1 MDHEN, CDR2 SYDVKM. CDR3 length: 17 amino acids. The V gene end was trimmed by 5 bases and the J gene end by 2 bases; junction bases not matched to a gene: 4. The whole variable domain, filled in from reference TRBV28 and TRBJ2-6, reads DVKVTQSSRYLVKRTGEKVFLECVQDMDHENMFWYRQDPGLGLRLIYFSYDVKMKEKGDIPEGYSVSREKKERFSLILESASTNQTSMYLCASSPGQGAPGANVLTFGAGSRLTVL.

This clone was counted a few times. The chain has TRBV5-1 and TRBJ2-1; no clear D. The CDR3 covers 12 residues. The V gene lost 2 bases and the J gene lost 9 bases, with 9 bases spanning the gap. Germline CDR1 is SGHRS and CDR2 is YFSETQ. Here the CDR3 DNA reads TGCGCCAGCAGCTTCCTACAAGGTGAGCAGTTCTTC. This sequence encodes CASSFLQGEQFF.

The rearrangement uses TRBV9 and TRBJ1-1; TRBD1 agrees at 7 bases. Germline loops: CDR1 SGDLS, CDR2 YYNGEE. The CDR3 extends over 16 amino acids. The V and J ends lost 3 bases and 1 base, in that order; junction bases with no gene match: 9. The CDR3 DNA follows: TGTGCCAGCAGCGGAGGGCCCGGGACAGCGAACACTGAAGCTTTCTTT. Protein sequence: CASSGGPGTANTEAFF.

This chain uses TRBV29-1 with TRBJ1-1, with 7 bases aligning to TRBD1. Trimming cost V 6 bases and J 11 bases; bases outside gene matches: 12. CDR3 size: 12 residues. The V gene's germline CDR1 is SQVTM and CDR2 ANQGSEA. Here the CDR3 reads CSVGKPGQLAFF. In DNA form, the CDR3 reads TGCAGCGTGGGAAAGCCGGGACAGTTGGCTTTCTTT.

The V and J genes are TRBV5-1 and TRBJ2-1; TRBD2 agrees at 9 bases. V lost 3 bases, J lost 4 bases, and 2 bases stayed unmatched. Germline V gene sequence: CDR1 SGHRS, CDR2 YFSETQ. The CDR3 is 14 residues long. In DNA, the CDR3 is TGCGCCAGCAGCTGGCTAGCGGGATACAATGAGCAGTTCTTC. It translates to CASSWLAGYNEQFF.

This chain joins TRBV5-1 and TRBJ1-2; no clear D. This CDR3 has 14 residues. Germline values: CDR1 SGHRS, CDR2 YFSETQ. Between the trimmed V and J ends, which lost 3 bases and 2 bases, there was a span of 11 bases. The chain's CDR3 is CASSSQPTNYGYTF. CDR3 nucleotide sequence: TGCGCCAGCAGCTCCCAACCTACCAACTATGGCTACACCTTC.

The chain couples TRBV28 to TRBJ1-5, with D unclear. Germline V lookup: CDR1 MDHEN, CDR2 SYDVKM. The CDR3 spans 16 residues. The V end was cut by 4 bases, the J end by 0 bases, with 13 bases between. CDR3 DNA: TGTGCCAGCAGTTCCGAGATTCTTAATAGCAATCAGCCCCAGCATTTT. Protein product: CASSSEILNSNQPQHF.

V usage is TRBV27 and J usage is TRBJ1-4, with 8 bases lining up with TRBD1. The V gene end was trimmed by 7 bases and the J gene end by 4 bases; junction bases not matched to a gene: 2. The germline CDR1 and CDR2 sequences are MNHEY and SMNVEV (reference sequence). CDR3 size: 13 residues. The CDR3 sequence: CASTGQGNEKLFF. Here the CDR3 DNA reads TGTGCCAGCACCGGACAGGGTAATGAAAAACTGTTTTTT.